This T cell receptor (beta chain) derives from a study of molecular identifiers for immune sequencing clone quantification. Study information: Replicate runs used RNA from around 18,000 or 91,000 naive CD8 cells, which was split five ways into aliquots, and four of those aliquots were then sequenced. General observations from the study: Highly expanded clone sizes could be underestimated by identical TCR molecules that share a barcode. Over 99% of CMV-specific effector molecules, but under 1% of naive ones, were in clones above 20 copies.

TCRdb independently ran MiXCR on the PCR reads; one entry per CDR3 protein. The sample records approximately 20,000 distinct CDR3 sequences, 20% to 25% being singletons. This clonotype showed up many times. What it recognizes is unknown. V was clipped by 1 base and J by 7 bases, with 16 bases between them. The CDR3 extends over 15 amino acids. This TCR was sampled from a human donor in good health. Some libraries in this study had Jurkat cell RNA spiked in. The sequenced sample consisted of naive CD8+ T cells from blood, with Jurkat cell RNA spiked in. As to subset: FACS-sorted CD8+CD4-CCR7+CD45RA+ naive T cells. The V call is TRBV12-3 or TRBV12-4, the J call TRBJ1-2; maybe TRBD1 (6 bases). This chain's CDR3 is CASSLGAGRGGGYTF. CDR3 DNA sequence: TGTGCCAGCAGTTTAGGCGCTGGCAGGGGAGGTGGCTACACCTTC.